This T cell receptor (beta chain) came from a study of T cell repertoires in cytomegalovirus infection. Study overall: Through public TCR beta signatures, both CMV infection and matching HLA type were indicated.

CDR3 length: 15 residues. TCRdb passed the reads through MiXCR, listing each CDR3 protein once. The repertoire includes about 180,000 distinct CDR3 sequences, 13% to 15% of them detected once, and around 27% sits in the top ten. This clonotype was seen a single time. A much larger clone is a single base away; this may be a read error. The receptor comes from a human donor in good health (CMV status not recorded). Some clones in this sample may be carry-over from other donors' samples. The sample comprised PBMCs. The rearrangement joins TRBV12-3 or TRBV12-4 to TRBJ2-7, with 8 bases fitting TRBD2. The DNA of the CDR3 is TGTGCCAGCAGATTAGCGGGACTCGCACCCTACGAGCAGTACTTC. It yields the protein CASRLAGLAPYEQYF.